The present T cell receptor beta chain was sequenced within a study of cytotoxic CD8 clonotypes in ibrutinib-treated CLL. About this clone itself: The antigen remains undetermined.

General observations from the study: Increased clonality at ibrutinib response gave way to a return toward baseline at progression.

CDR1 and CDR2 from the germline V gene are MDHEN and SYDVKM. The V and J ends lost 8 bases and 3 bases, in that order; junction bases with no gene match: 14. This CDR3 has 17 amino acids. The targeted sequencing depth was 1 in 200,000 to 1 in 1 million T cells. Sequenced by immunoSEQ multiplex PCR; TCRdb stores in-frame clones only, minus some. The sample consists of over 200,000 clones, 79% of them appearing once. V is TRBV28 and J is TRBJ2-5; TRBD2 aligns across 11 bases. This receptor was identified in a human donor with chronic lymphocytic leukemia. The sequenced sample was PBMCs, obtained after 12 months of ibrutinib treatment. The CDR3 bases are TGTGCCAGCGAACTAGGCGGGATAGCGGGGGGGGAAGAGACCCAGTACTTC. Protein product: CASELGGIAGGEETQYF. Supplemented by reference TRBV28 and TRBJ2-5, the full variable domain reads DVKVTQSSRYLVKRTGEKVFLECVQDMDHENMFWYRQDPGLGLRLIYFSYDVKMKEKGDIPEGYSVSREKKERFSLILESASTNQTSMYLCASELGGIAGGEETQYFGPGTRLLVL.